Following are 32 T cell receptor beta chains from one sample sequenced in a study of T cell responses to AZD1222 COVID-19 vaccine. Assay: immunoSEQ multiplex PCR; the TCRdb copy retains only in-frame clones and omits some. The sample records 100,000 to 150,000 clones, approximately 85% being singletons. The material sequenced was peripheral blood, taken 28 days after the second AZD1222 dose. Every receptor here comes from an adult who received the AZD1222 COVID-19 vaccine.

V and J are TRBV27 and TRBJ1-1; no clear D. Trimming removed 2 bases at V and 5 bases at J, with 12 bases between. Per the germline V gene, CDR1 is MNHEY and CDR2 is SMNVEV (reference sequence). The CDR3 is 14 amino acids. As DNA, the CDR3 is TGTGCCAGCAGTTTAAAGAATGTGGGGACTGAAGCTTTCTTT. Translated: CASSLKNVGTEAFF.

This chain links TRBV7-3 with TRBJ1-1; D unclear. This CDR3 comprises 13 residues. Germline CDR1 and CDR2: SGHTA and FQGTGA. Trimming removed 3 bases at V and 2 bases at J, with 7 bases between. CDR3 protein: CASSFNSNTEAFF. The CDR3 DNA reads TGTGCCAGCAGCTTCAACTCCAACACTGAAGCTTTCTTT.

The rearrangement links TRBV27 to TRBJ1-1, with 7 bases matching TRBD1. Losses at the gene ends were 7 bases for V and 0 bases for J; bases not matched to a gene: 11. Germline V gene sequence: CDR1 MNHEY, CDR2 SMNVEV (reference sequence). The CDR3 extends over 16 amino acids. For the CDR3, the DNA is TGTGCCAGCATTTTTGGCGGGACAGTCATGAACACTGAAGCTTTCTTT. Translation gives CASIFGGTVMNTEAFF.

The chain couples TRBV7-2 to TRBJ1-5; D is unresolved. V was shortened by 1 base and J by 1 base, with 8 bases between the two germline ends. CDR1 SGHTA and CDR2 FQGNSA come from the germline V gene. The CDR3 sequence is 15 residues long. CDR3 sequence reads: CASSLDVGSNQPQHF. The CDR3 nucleotides read TGTGCCAGCAGCTTAGATGTAGGGAGCAATCAGCCCCAGCATTTT. The full variable domain, with the rest looked up from reference TRBV7-2 and TRBJ1-5, is GAGVSQSPSNKVTEKGKDVELRCDPISGHTALYWYRQSLGQGLEFLIYFQGNSAPDKSGLPSDRFSAERTGGSVSTLTIQRTQQEDSAVYLCASSLDVGSNQPQHFGDGTRLSIL.

This chain links TRBV5-5 with TRBJ2-7, with 9 bases aligning to TRBD1. The CDR3 is 13 residues long. Germline loops: CDR1 SGHKS, CDR2 YYEKEE (reference sequence). The V gene end was trimmed by 4 bases and the J gene end by 2 bases; junction bases not matched to a gene: 1. CDR3 nucleotide sequence: TGTGCCAGCAGCCGACAGGGGGCCTACGAGCAGTACTTC. Translating gives CASSRQGAYEQYF.

The V and J genes are TRBV28 and TRBJ2-3; 9 nucleotides line up with TRBD1. Germline CDR1 MDHEN, CDR2 SYDVKM. J lost 1 base, V lost 7 bases, and 9 bases had no gene match. CDR3 size: 16 residues. The CDR3 bases are TGTGCCAGCACCTCAATCCGGGACAGGGGCACAGATACGCAGTATTTT. Protein: CASTSIRDRGTDTQYF.

On this clone: At one end the junction does not follow the germline gene, possibly because of a read error. The chain is built from TRBV12-3 or TRBV12-4 and TRBJ1-1; 9 nucleotides match TRBD1. The CDR3 loop spans 12 amino acids. Here the CDR3 reads CASSLWDRVGNF. CDR3 DNA: TGTGCCAGCAGCCTTTGGGACAGGGTTGGGAATTTT.

CDR3 sequence (DNA): TGTGCCAGCAGCCAAGGAGGGCAGGCGCTCACCGGGGAGCTGTTTTTT. Its translation is CASSQGGQALTGELFF. This chain joins TRBV14 and TRBJ2-2; a possible D gene is TRBD2 (5 bases). The CDR3 extends over 16 amino acids. Trimming cost V 1 base and J 4 bases, with 13 bases left between them. The germline CDR1 and CDR2 sequences are SGHDN and FVKESK.

The gene calls are TRBV7-9 and TRBJ1-1; D is uncertain. CDR1 SEHNR and CDR2 FQNEAQ come from the germline V gene (reference sequence). V lost 1 base and J lost 2, with 17 bases in between. The CDR3 consists of 17 residues. CDR3 bases: TGTGCCAGCAGCTTAGATTGGGGTCTGAGCCCTAACACTGAAGCTTTCTTT. Translation: CASSLDWGLSPNTEAFF.

The chain links TRBV19 to TRBJ2-4, with D perhaps TRBD1 (6 bases). The germline V and J ends were trimmed by 6 bases and 6 bases, with 15 bases remaining between them. This CDR3 comprises 14 residues. CDR1 LNHDA and CDR2 SQIVND come from the germline V gene (reference sequence). In DNA form, the CDR3 reads TGTGCCAGTAGCTCAACAGGGATTGGAAACATTCAGTACTTC. Amino acid sequence: CASSSTGIGNIQYF.

This chain joins TRBV2 and TRBJ1-5; the D is unclear. The CDR3 extends over 13 amino acids. Germline V CDR1 and CDR2: SNHLY, FYNNEI. Trimming removed 7 bases from V and 2 bases from J, with 9 bases in between. As DNA, the CDR3 is TGTGCCAGCACTGGAGTTGGCAATCAGCCCCAGCATTTT. It encodes CASTGVGNQPQHF.

The chain recombines TRBV20-1 with TRBJ1-5; a weak D match, TRBD1 (6 bases). Germline V gives CDR1 DFQATT, CDR2 SNEGSKA (reference sequence). The V gene lost 3 bases and the J gene lost 6 bases, with 15 bases spanning the gap. The CDR3 covers 14 residues. The CDR3 is CSASSTGRTQPQHF. The CDR3 nucleotides read TGCAGTGCTAGTAGTACAGGGAGGACTCAGCCCCAGCATTTT.

CDR3: CASSQIGEQFF. CDR3 DNA sequence: TGTGCCAGCAGCCAAATTGGTGAGCAGTTCTTC. The J gene is TRBJ2-1, the V gene TRBV3-1 (or the pseudogene TRBV3-2); the D is unclear. The CDR3 runs 11 residues. Per the germline V gene, CDR1 is LGHDT and CDR2 is YNNKEL (reference sequence). V lost 2 bases to trimming and J lost 9 bases, with 5 bases between them.

The chain joins TRBV19 to TRBJ1-2; 9 bases align to TRBD1. Trimming at V came to 6 bases and at J to 6 bases, leaving 11 bases not matched to a gene. The CDR3 runs to 15 residues. From germline, CDR1 is LNHDA and CDR2 SQIVND (reference sequence). CDR3 coding DNA: TGTGCCAGTAGGTACGGGACAGGGCCTTTGGATGGCTACACCTTC. This gives the protein CASRYGTGPLDGYTF.

V gene TRBV14 combines with J gene TRBJ1-1; the D is unclear. Germline CDR1 is SGHDN and CDR2 is FVKESK. The CDR3 runs to 11 residues. Deletions cut 1 base from V and 12 bases from J, with 9 bases between. CDR3 protein: CASSQGGRSFF. The CDR3 coding sequence is TGTGCCAGCAGCCAAGGAGGAAGGTCTTTCTTT.

This chain joins TRBV5-1 and TRBJ1-2; D call uncertain. This CDR3 spans 14 amino acids. Germline CDR1 SGHRS, CDR2 YFSETQ. Trimming took 1 base from V and 1 from J, leaving 8 bases between them. The DNA for the CDR3 is TGCGCCAGCAGCTTGAACAGCGTTAACTATGGCTACACCTTC. Protein: CASSLNSVNYGYTF. Drawing the rest from reference TRBV5-1 and TRBJ1-2, the complete variable domain is KAGVTQTPRYLIKTRGQQVTLSCSPISGHRSVSWYQQTPGQGLQFLFEYFSETQRNKGNFPGRFSGRQFSNSRSEMNVSTLELGDSALYLCASSLNSVNYGYTFGSGTRLTVV.

This clone was seen just once. The rearrangement links TRBV7-2 to TRBJ1-5, with D possibly being TRBD1 (6 bases). Germline CDR1 is SGHTA and CDR2 is FQGNSA. There are 14 residues in the CDR3. V was shortened by 6 bases and J by 4 bases, with 13 bases between the two germline ends. CDR3 DNA: TGTGCCAGCAGTAAGGAGACAGGTAATCAGCCCCAGCATTTT. As protein: CASSKETGNQPQHF.

This chain joins TRBV2 and TRBJ1-6; D gene ambiguous. Germline values: CDR1 SNHLY, CDR2 FYNNEI. V lost 4 bases and J 6 bases, leaving 10 bases between the germline ends. This CDR3 is 14 amino acids long. This chain's CDR3 is CASSGVQPNSPLHF. The CDR3 coding sequence is TGTGCCAGCAGTGGCGTACAGCCTAATTCACCCCTCCACTTT.

The chain employs TRBV25-1 and TRBJ2-1; possibly TRBD2 for D (5 bases). The CDR3 spans 15 residues. Trimming left V 2 bases short and J 5 bases short, with 13 bases between. Looked up from germline, CDR1 is MGHDK and CDR2 is SYGVNS. In nucleotides, the CDR3 is TGTGCCAGCAGTGAAGGGAGATACACACACAATGAGCAGTTCTTC. It encodes CASSEGRYTHNEQFF.

The rearrangement links TRBV6-5 to TRBJ1-6; TRBD1 is a possible D gene (5 bases). Germline CDR1 is MNHEY and CDR2 is SVGAGI. The CDR3 consists of 15 residues. Trimming pared 4 bases from V and 9 bases from J, leaving 16 bases between. The CDR3 loop is CASSFQAGGSSPLHF. In DNA, the CDR3 is TGTGCCAGCAGTTTCCAGGCCGGGGGTAGTTCACCCCTCCACTTT.

The V gene is TRBV5-1, the J gene TRBJ2-5, with D uncertain. The length of the CDR3 is 14 residues. V lost 0 bases, J lost 2 bases, and 8 bases lay in between. The germline CDR1 and CDR2 sequences are SGHRS and YFSETQ. The chain's CDR3 is CASSLVAAQETQYF. The DNA of the CDR3 is TGCGCCAGCAGCTTGGTGGCAGCACAAGAGACCCAGTACTTC.

With respect to this clone: One end of the junction varies from germline; a read error may be responsible. V and J are TRBV5-5 and TRBJ1-5; D call uncertain. The CDR3 contains 14 residues. The germline V gene has CDR1 SGHKS and CDR2 YYEKEE (reference sequence). CDR3 protein: CASSLKGGNQLQHF. DNA of the CDR3: TGTGCCAGCAGCTTGAAGGGAGGCAATCAGCTCCAGCATTTT. Supplemented by reference TRBV5-5 and TRBJ1-5, the full variable domain reads DAGVTQSPTHLIKTRGQQVTLRCSPISGHKSVSWYQQVLGQGPQFIFQYYEKEERGRGNFPDRFSARQFPNYSSELNVNALLLGDSALYLCASSLKGGNQLQHFGDGTRLSIL.

The chain recombines TRBV15 with TRBJ1-5, with D perhaps matching TRBD1 (5 bases). The germline V gene encodes CDR1 LNHNV and CDR2 YYDKDF (reference sequence). The ends were cut back, 0 bases at V and 4 bases at J, with 10 bases in the middle. The CDR3 totals 15 residues. CDR3 sequence: CATSRDRAGNQPQHF. For the CDR3, the DNA is TGTGCCACCAGCAGAGATCGAGCAGGGAATCAGCCCCAGCATTTT.

This clone was counted once. The V and J genes are TRBV5-1 and TRBJ1-4, with D unresolved. CDR1 and CDR2 (germline): SGHRS, YFSETQ. The V end lost 4 bases, the J end lost 8 bases, and 9 bases lay between the germline ends. The CDR3 runs 12 residues. CDR3 amino acids: CASSLKGEKLFF. DNA for the CDR3: TGCGCCAGCAGCCTAAAAGGGGAAAAACTGTTTTTT. Looking up the rest from reference TRBV5-1 and TRBJ1-4 gives the full variable domain: KAGVTQTPRYLIKTRGQQVTLSCSPISGHRSVSWYQQTPGQGLQFLFEYFSETQRNKGNFPGRFSGRQFSNSRSEMNVSTLELGDSALYLCASSLKGEKLFFGSGTQLSVL.

The J gene is TRBJ1-2, the V gene TRBV21-1. TRBV21-1 is annotated as a pseudogene. The CDR3 sequence is 16 residues long. In nucleotides, the CDR3 is TGTGCCAGCAGCATCCGGGGGATGGTTCAAAACTATGGCTACACCTTC. This encodes CASSIRGMVQNYGYTF.

This clone was picked up one time. The CDR3 coding sequence is TGTGCCAGCACCCAAGACGGGGAGCAGTACTTC. Translated, it gives CASTQDGEQYF. The chain has TRBV12-3 or TRBV12-4 and TRBJ2-7; D not certain. Trimming stripped 7 bases from V and 7 bases from J, with 11 bases between. The CDR3 has 11 amino acids.

The V and J genes are TRBV18 and TRBJ2-1; D perhaps matches TRBD1 (6 bases). CDR3 length: 12 residues. The germline V and J ends were trimmed by 2 bases and 9 bases, with 8 bases remaining between them. CDR1 and CDR2 from the germline V gene are KGHSH and LQKENI. The CDR3 is CASSPTGFEQFF. Here the CDR3 DNA reads TGTGCCAGCTCACCAACAGGGTTTGAGCAGTTCTTC.

The V call is TRBV6-2 or TRBV6-3, the J call TRBJ2-7; 11 positions agree with TRBD2. CDR3 length equals 15 residues. CDR1 MNHEY and CDR2 SVGEGT come from the germline V gene. V shed 0 bases and J 3 bases; nucleotides not matched to a gene: 1. CDR3 in DNA: TGTGCCAGCAGTTACTCGACTAGCGGGGACTACGAGCAGTACTTC. It yields the protein CASSYSTSGDYEQYF.

V and J are TRBV18 and TRBJ1-2; D uncertain. The CDR3 is 16 residues long. Trimming took 3 bases from V and 2 from J, leaving 16 bases between them. Germline V lookup: CDR1 KGHSH, CDR2 LQKENI. CDR3 amino acids: CASSPRGTQDNYGYTF. DNA for the CDR3: TGTGCCAGCTCACCCCGAGGAACCCAGGACAACTATGGCTACACCTTC.

V is TRBV27 and J is TRBJ2-7, with TRBD1 identical over 10 bases. Germline V gives CDR1 MNHEY, CDR2 SMNVEV (reference sequence). V was clipped by 6 bases and J by 3 bases; unmatched bases: 5. CDR3 size: 14 residues. The CDR3 DNA is TGTGCCAGCAGGGTCCGGGACAGGGGCTACGAGCAGTACTTC. Translation: CASRVRDRGYEQYF.

The chain employs TRBV19 and TRBJ1-5; TRBD1 is a possible D gene (5 bases). Germline assignment: CDR1 LNHDA and CDR2 SQIVND (reference sequence). Trimming removed 7 bases from V and 0 bases from J, with 10 bases in between. CDR3 length: 14 residues. The CDR3 sequence: CASTRGYSNQPQHF. Here the CDR3 DNA reads TGTGCCAGTACCCGGGGGTATAGCAATCAGCCCCAGCATTTT. Using reference TRBV19 and TRBJ1-5 for the parts outside the CDR3, the full variable domain is DGGITQSPKYLFRKEGQNVTLSCEQNLNHDAMYWYRQDPGQGLRLIYYSQIVNDFQKGDIAEGYSVSREKKESFPLTVTSAQKNPTAFYLCASTRGYSNQPQHFGDGTRLSIL.

The chain uses TRBV4-3 and TRBJ1-1, with TRBD1 as a possible D gene (5 bases). V gave up 4 bases and J gave up 11 bases, with 8 bases separating them. CDR3 length: 10 amino acids. Germline loops: CDR1 LGHNA, CDR2 YSLEER. The CDR3: CASSRDDAFF. CDR3 DNA: TGCGCCAGCAGCCGGGACGACGCTTTCTTT.